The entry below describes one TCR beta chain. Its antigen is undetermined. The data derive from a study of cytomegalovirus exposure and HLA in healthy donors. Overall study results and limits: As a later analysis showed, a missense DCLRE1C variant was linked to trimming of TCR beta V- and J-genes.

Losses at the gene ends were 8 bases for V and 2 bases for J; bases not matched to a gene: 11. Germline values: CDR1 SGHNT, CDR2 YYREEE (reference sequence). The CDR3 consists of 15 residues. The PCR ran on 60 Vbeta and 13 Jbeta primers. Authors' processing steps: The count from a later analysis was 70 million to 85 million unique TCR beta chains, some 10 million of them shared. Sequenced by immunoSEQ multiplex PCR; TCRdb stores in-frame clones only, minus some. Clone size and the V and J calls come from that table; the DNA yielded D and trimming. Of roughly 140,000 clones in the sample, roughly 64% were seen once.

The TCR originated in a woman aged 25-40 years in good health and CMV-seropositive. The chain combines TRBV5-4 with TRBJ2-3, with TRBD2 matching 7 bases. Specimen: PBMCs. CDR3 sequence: CASGKSGTDTDTQYF. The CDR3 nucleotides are TGTGCCAGTGGGAAAAGCGGGACCGACACAGATACGCAGTATTTT.